These 31 T cell receptor beta chains were sequenced from one sample in a study of T-cell reconstitution after alpha-beta-depleted transplantation in children. Preparation of the TCRbeta library used unique molecular identifiers. Each CDR3 protein is one row after TCRdb ran MiXCR on the PCR reads. The table lists around 370,000 distinct CDR3 sequences, approximately 10% of them singletons. The sample consisted of PBMCs from the stem cell graft donor, taken from the stem cell graft. The receptor set was obtained from a human donor who donated a stem cell graft to a child with acute lymphoblastic leukemia.

The chain has TRBV20-1 and TRBJ1-6, with D possibly matching TRBD1 (5 bases). Germline values: CDR1 DFQATT, CDR2 SNEGSKA (reference sequence). The length of the CDR3 is 13 residues. Trimming removed 5 bases at V and 3 bases at J, with 8 bases between. The CDR3 here is CSAQTDYNSPLHF. The CDR3 DNA sequence: TGCAGTGCTCAGACAGACTATAATTCACCCCTCCACTTT.

This clonotype occurred a few times. The V and J genes are TRBV19 and TRBJ2-1, with TRBD2 as a possible D gene (6 bases). Germline loops: CDR1 LNHDA, CDR2 SQIVND (reference sequence). This CDR3 is built from 13 residues. Trimming shortened V by 7 bases and J by 4 bases, and 11 bases separated the two germline ends. The CDR3 is CASKASAYNEQFF. CDR3 nucleotide sequence: TGTGCCAGTAAGGCTAGCGCGTACAATGAGCAGTTCTTC.

This clonotype was counted once. The chain couples TRBV12-3 or TRBV12-4 to TRBJ2-3, with D maybe TRBD2 (5 bases). This CDR3 is 17 amino acids long. The V end was cut by 2 bases, the J end by 2 bases, with 17 bases between. This chain's CDR3 is CASSLIERVFSTDTQYF. The CDR3 nucleotides are TGTGCCAGCAGTTTAATTGAGAGGGTATTTTCCACAGATACGCAGTATTTT.

CDR3 sequence (DNA): TGTGCCAGCACCATCGCGGGAGTTGGTAATGAGCAGTTCTTC. Translating gives CASTIAGVGNEQFF. V and J are TRBV27 and TRBJ2-1; 7 bases agree with TRBD2. The CDR3 has 14 residues. Germline assignment: CDR1 MNHEY and CDR2 SMNVEV (reference sequence). The V and J ends lost 7 bases and 7 bases, in that order; junction bases with no gene match: 10.

Many counts were recorded for this clonotype. The gene calls are TRBV18 and TRBJ2-2; 8 bases line up with TRBD2. The CDR3 covers 16 residues. Germline V gene lookup returns CDR1 KGHSH and CDR2 LQKENI. Trimming took 4 bases from V and 6 from J; bases not matched to a gene: 10. The CDR3 sequence: CASSHLELAAAGELFF. The DNA for the CDR3 is TGTGCCAGCTCACACCTAGAACTAGCGGCGGCCGGGGAGCTGTTTTTT.

The chain uses TRBV4-1 and TRBJ2-1; 14 bases are shared with TRBD2. Trimming removed 4 bases from V and 13 bases from J; junction bases left unmatched: 9. The V gene's germline CDR1 is MGHRA and CDR2 YSYEKL. The CDR3 has 15 amino acids. CDR3 in DNA: TGCGCCAGCAGCCGGGGACTAGCGGGAGAAGGTGTCCAGTTCTTC. It specifies CASSRGLAGEGVQFF.

This sequence joins TRBV6-1 and TRBJ1-4; D might be TRBD1 (6 bases). The germline V gene encodes CDR1 MNHNS and CDR2 SASEGT. The CDR3 contains 14 residues. Trimming shortened V by 10 bases and J by 0 bases, and 12 bases separated the two germline ends. CDR3 in DNA: TGTGCCACTTCCGGGACAACAACTAATGAAAAACTGTTTTTT. Protein product: CATSGTTTNEKLFF.

This clonotype occurred a few times. J is TRBJ2-5 and V is TRBV10-3; 7 bases map to TRBD2. This CDR3 region has 13 residues. V lost 4 bases, J lost 2 bases, and 1 base stayed unmatched. The germline V gene encodes CDR1 ENHRY and CDR2 SYGVKD. The CDR3 loop is CAISGEGQETQYF. CDR3 nucleotide sequence: TGTGCCATCAGTGGGGAGGGGCAAGAGACCCAGTACTTC.

The gene calls are TRBV18 and TRBJ2-7; D not certain. Germline CDR1 is KGHSH and CDR2 is LQKENI. The CDR3 runs to 14 residues. Trimming stripped 0 bases from V and 2 bases from J, with 8 bases between. CDR3 in amino acids: CASSPPGPPYEQYF. CDR3 sequence (DNA): TGTGCCAGCTCACCACCAGGACCCCCCTACGAGCAGTACTTC.

This clonotype was recorded a few times. The chain combines TRBV5-1 with TRBJ2-7; D is possibly TRBD1 (6 bases). The germline gives CDR1 SGHRS, CDR2 YFSETQ. The CDR3 runs to 13 residues. V was trimmed by 4 bases and J by 6 bases, leaving 14 bases between them. CDR3 in amino acids: CASSVVVRGEQYF. The CDR3 region has the DNA TGCGCCAGCAGCGTGGTGGTCAGGGGCGAGCAGTACTTC.

This clonotype was detected only a few times. The V and J genes are TRBV7-9 and TRBJ2-7, with 7 bases fitting TRBD1. Germline values: CDR1 SEHNR, CDR2 FQNEAQ (reference sequence). The CDR3 runs to 14 residues. V was clipped by 5 bases and J by 7 bases; unmatched bases: 11. The CDR3 DNA follows: TGTGCCAGCAGCGAGACAGGGTTCCTGGGGGAGCAGTACTTC. The encoded protein is CASSETGFLGEQYF.

This clonotype was seen ten or more times. This chain links TRBV10-3 with TRBJ2-2; the D gene is possibly TRBD2 (6 bases). This CDR3 has 15 residues. Trimming removed 1 base from V and 5 bases from J, with 11 bases in between. Per germline, CDR1 ENHRY and CDR2 SYGVKD. The CDR3: CAISELTGVTGELFF. CDR3 sequence (DNA): TGTGCCATCAGTGAGTTAACGGGAGTGACCGGGGAGCTGTTTTTT.

The chain has TRBV7-6 and TRBJ2-1; 9 bases are a match to TRBD2. After removal of 5 bases from V and 10 bases from J, the junction contained 3 bases not matched to a gene. The CDR3 is 12 amino acids. CDR1 and CDR2 (germline): SGHVS, FNYEAQ. CDR3 amino acids: CASSDGLAEQFF. The CDR3 nucleotides read TGTGCCAGCAGCGATGGACTAGCGGAGCAGTTCTTC.

The chain joins TRBV7-2 to TRBJ2-7; 9 bases map to TRBD2. Germline trimming cut 5 bases from V and 6 bases from J; bases unmatched to any gene: 8. CDR3 length: 14 amino acids. Germline V CDR1 and CDR2: SGHTA, FQGNSA. CDR3 sequence reads: CASSPGTSPFEQYF. The CDR3 nucleotides read TGTGCCAGCAGCCCCGGGACTAGCCCTTTCGAGCAGTACTTC.

In its sample, this clonotype was seen a few times. The CDR3 nucleotides are TGTGCCAGCAGTGAAAGGCGACTAGCGGGCAATGAGCAGTTCTTC. Protein product: CASSERRLAGNEQFF. The chain couples TRBV2 to TRBJ2-1; 10 nucleotides align to TRBD2. Germline trimming cut 2 bases from V and 6 bases from J; bases unmatched to any gene: 4. The germline V gene has CDR1 SNHLY and CDR2 FYNNEI. The CDR3 is 15 amino acids.

This clonotype showed up many times. The chain carries TRBV28 and TRBJ1-5; D gene unclear. The ends were cut back, 2 bases at V and 1 base at J, with 9 bases in the middle. CDR1 MDHEN and CDR2 SYDVKM come from the germline V gene. The CDR3 runs to 15 residues. CDR3 loop: CASSLKPISNQPQHF. As DNA, the CDR3 is TGTGCCAGCAGTTTAAAGCCTATAAGCAATCAGCCCCAGCATTTT. Supplemented by reference TRBV28 and TRBJ1-5, the full variable domain reads DVKVTQSSRYLVKRTGEKVFLECVQDMDHENMFWYRQDPGLGLRLIYFSYDVKMKEKGDIPEGYSVSREKKERFSLILESASTNQTSMYLCASSLKPISNQPQHFGDGTRLSIL.

This clonotype has a count of ten or more. J is TRBJ2-4 and V is TRBV6-5, with D possibly TRBD2 on 6 matching bases. The ends were cut back, 7 bases at V and 8 bases at J, with 9 bases in the middle. CDR1 MNHEY and CDR2 SVGAGI come from the germline V gene. This CDR3 is built from 11 residues. CDR3 nucleotide sequence: TGTGCCAGCATGAGGGAGGACATTCAGTACTTC. This codes for CASMREDIQYF.

In this sample, this clonotype turned up many times. The chain uses TRBV12-3 or TRBV12-4 and TRBJ1-1, with D unclear. CDR3 length equals 14 residues. V shed 5 bases and J shed 0 bases, with 10 bases lying between them. The CDR3 spells CASSPDGLNTEAFF. CDR3 DNA sequence: TGTGCCAGCAGTCCTGACGGGCTGAACACTGAAGCTTTCTTT.

This clonotype was seen a few times. The conserved closing phenylalanine or tryptophan is absent in this CDR3, likely reflecting a read error. The DNA is omitted, as the CDR3 cannot be located on it reliably, and the CDR3 follows TCRdb's listing. The chain is built from TRBV5-5 and TRBJ1-1. Per germline, CDR1 SGHKS and CDR2 YYEKEE (reference sequence). From its first to its last residue, the CDR3 has 12 amino acids. CDR3 sequence: CASSLGDEAPPL.

This clonotype was detected many times. The chain uses TRBV29-1 and TRBJ2-7, with 8 bases identical to TRBD1. Germline V gene data show CDR1 as SQVTM and CDR2 as ANQGSEA. Unmatched junction bases numbered 6, after V lost 2 bases and J lost 6 bases. This CDR3 contains 13 residues. The DNA for the CDR3 is TGCAGCGTTGAACCCGACAGGGGCAGCGAGCAGTACTTC. Residues: CSVEPDRGSEQYF.

This rearrangement joins TRBV19 to TRBJ2-1, with TRBD2 matching over 10 bases. Per germline, CDR1 LNHDA and CDR2 SQIVND (reference sequence). V lost 6 bases to trimming and J lost 6 bases; unmatched junction nucleotides: 5. The CDR3 spans 14 residues. The CDR3 here is CASRVAGGFNEQFF. CDR3 coding DNA: TGTGCCAGTAGGGTAGCGGGAGGCTTCAATGAGCAGTTCTTC.

This chain uses TRBV5-1 with TRBJ2-6, with TRBD1 matching over 7 bases. CDR1 is SGHRS and CDR2 is YFSETQ in the germline V gene. V was clipped by 7 bases and J by 1 base; unmatched bases: 14. The CDR3 runs to 18 residues. Here the CDR3 reads CASGPGPGQRSGANVLTF. CDR3 nucleotide sequence: TGCGCCAGCGGCCCGGGTCCGGGACAGAGATCTGGGGCCAACGTCCTGACTTTC. The full variable domain, its missing parts supplied by reference TRBV5-1 and TRBJ2-6, is KAGVTQTPRYLIKTRGQQVTLSCSPISGHRSVSWYQQTPGQGLQFLFEYFSETQRNKGNFPGRFSGRQFSNSRSEMNVSTLELGDSALYLCASGPGPGQRSGANVLTFGAGSRLTVL.

The chain is built from TRBV29-1 and TRBJ2-1; 7 bases line up with TRBD2. Trimming removed 0 bases from V and 0 bases from J; junction bases left unmatched: 2. Germline CDR1 and CDR2: SQVTM and ANQGSEA. The CDR3 contains 15 residues. CDR3: CSVEDPGGSYNEQFF. Here the CDR3 DNA reads TGCAGCGTTGAAGATCCGGGGGGCTCCTACAATGAGCAGTTCTTC.

This clonotype was counted a few times. The chain has TRBV6-2 or TRBV6-3 and TRBJ1-2; D might be TRBD1 (6 bases). Germline CDR1 is MNHEY and CDR2 is SVGEGT. Trimming removed 6 bases from V and 13 bases from J, with 24 bases in between. The CDR3 spans 14 residues. Here the CDR3 DNA reads TGTGCCAGCAGAGACCCGGGACAAAGGGGGTCGGGCACCTTC. This gives the protein CASRDPGQRGSGTF.

The rearrangement links TRBV11-1 to TRBJ2-7; 10 nucleotides match TRBD2. The CDR3 has 17 amino acids. CDR1 and CDR2 (germline): SGHAT, FQDESV (reference sequence). Losses at the gene ends were 2 bases for V and 0 bases for J; bases not matched to a gene: 7. The CDR3 protein is CASSLIVGTSVSYEQYF. The DNA for the CDR3 is TGTGCCAGCAGCTTAATCGTCGGGACTAGCGTCTCCTACGAGCAGTACTTC.

This chain connects TRBV4-2 to TRBJ2-3; 9 positions agree with TRBD2. Germline values: CDR1 LGHNA, CDR2 YNFKEQ. J lost 0 bases, V lost 3 bases, and 4 bases had no gene match. This CDR3 has 16 residues. CDR3 DNA: TGTGCCAGCAGCCACCAACTAGCGGGTAGCACAGATACGCAGTATTTT. This gives the protein CASSHQLAGSTDTQYF.

This clonotype occurred many times. The chain uses TRBV18 and TRBJ2-7; 9 bases are a match to TRBD1. The CDR3 consists of 15 residues. V dropped 2 bases and J dropped 7; count of bases not matched to a gene: 9. The germline V gene has CDR1 KGHSH and CDR2 LQKENI. CDR3 amino acids: CASSPIGQGRWEQYF. CDR3 coding DNA: TGTGCCAGCTCACCAATAGGACAGGGGAGGTGGGAGCAGTACTTC.

Only a few counts were recorded for this clonotype. J is TRBJ2-1 and V is TRBV15; D may be TRBD2 (6 bases). This CDR3 contains 17 residues. Germline V lookup: CDR1 LNHNV, CDR2 YYDKDF (reference sequence). Trimming took 0 bases from V and 4 from J, leaving 16 bases between them. The CDR3 coding sequence is TGTGCCACCAGCAGAGAATCCCCGACTAGTAGATACAATGAGCAGTTCTTC. Translated, it gives CATSRESPTSRYNEQFF.

Ten or more counts support this clonotype. The chain carries TRBV28 and TRBJ1-5; no definite D call. V was shortened by 6 bases and J by 6 bases, with 9 bases between the two germline ends. This CDR3 has 12 amino acids. Looked up from germline, CDR1 is MDHEN and CDR2 is SYDVKM. The CDR3 loop is CASSSGFQPQHF. The CDR3 DNA reads as TGTGCCAGCAGCTCAGGCTTTCAGCCCCAGCATTTT.

This clonotype appeared a few times. This chain uses TRBV4-1 with TRBJ2-5, with unresolved D. V was pared by 1 base and J by 6 bases, with 6 bases between. The CDR3 sequence is 12 residues long. The germline V gene has CDR1 MGHRA and CDR2 YSYEKL. The CDR3 DNA follows: TGCGCCAGCAGCCAAGGCCCCCAGACCCAGTACTTC. Translated: CASSQGPQTQYF.

There are many counts of this clonotype. The J gene is TRBJ1-4, the V gene TRBV20-1, with D unclear. The germline V gene has CDR1 DFQATT and CDR2 SNEGSKA (reference sequence). This CDR3 is built from 14 residues. The V gene lost 6 bases and the J gene lost 0 bases, with 11 bases spanning the gap. The CDR3 reads CSAPRQATNEKLFF. The CDR3 DNA is TGCAGTGCACCCAGACAAGCAACTAATGAAAAACTGTTTTTT.